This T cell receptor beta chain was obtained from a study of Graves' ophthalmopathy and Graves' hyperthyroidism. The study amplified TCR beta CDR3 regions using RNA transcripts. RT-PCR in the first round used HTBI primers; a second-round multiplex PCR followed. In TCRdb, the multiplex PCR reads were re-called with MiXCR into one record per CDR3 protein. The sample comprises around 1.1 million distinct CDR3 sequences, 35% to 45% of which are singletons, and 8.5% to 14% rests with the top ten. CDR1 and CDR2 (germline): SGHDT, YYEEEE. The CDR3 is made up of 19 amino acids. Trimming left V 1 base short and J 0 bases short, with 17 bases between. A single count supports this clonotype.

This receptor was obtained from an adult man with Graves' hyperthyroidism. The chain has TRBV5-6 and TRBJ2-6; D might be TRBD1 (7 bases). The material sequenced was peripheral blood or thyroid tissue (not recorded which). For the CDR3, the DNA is TGTGCCAGCAGCTTGTCGGGTCAGGGGGGCGGCTCTGGGGCCAACGTCCTGACTTTC. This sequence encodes CASSLSGQGGGSGANVLTF. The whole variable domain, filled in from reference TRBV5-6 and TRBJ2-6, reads DAGVTQSPTHLIKTRGQQVTLRCSPKSGHDTVSWYQQALGQGPQFIFQYYEEEERQRGNFPDRFSGHQFPNYSSELNVNALLLGDSALYLCASSLSGQGGGSGANVLTFGAGSRLTVL.